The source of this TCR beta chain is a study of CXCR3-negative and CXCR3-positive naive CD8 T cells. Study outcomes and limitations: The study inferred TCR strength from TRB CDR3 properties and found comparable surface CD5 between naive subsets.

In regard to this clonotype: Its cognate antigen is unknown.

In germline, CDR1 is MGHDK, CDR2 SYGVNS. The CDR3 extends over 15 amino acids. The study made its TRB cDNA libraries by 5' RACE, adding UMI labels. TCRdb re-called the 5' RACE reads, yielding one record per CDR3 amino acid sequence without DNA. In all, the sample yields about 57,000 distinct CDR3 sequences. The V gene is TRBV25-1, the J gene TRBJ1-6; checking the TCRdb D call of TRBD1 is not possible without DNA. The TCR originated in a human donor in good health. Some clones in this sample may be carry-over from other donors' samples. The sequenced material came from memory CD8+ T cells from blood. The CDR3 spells CASSPKGGGNSPLHF. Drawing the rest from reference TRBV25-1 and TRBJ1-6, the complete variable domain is EADIYQTPRYLVIGTGKKITLECSQTMGHDKMYWYQQDPGMELHLIHYSYGVNSTEKGDLSSESTVSRIRTEHFPLTLESARPSHTSQYLCASSPKGGGNSPLHFGNGTRLTVT.